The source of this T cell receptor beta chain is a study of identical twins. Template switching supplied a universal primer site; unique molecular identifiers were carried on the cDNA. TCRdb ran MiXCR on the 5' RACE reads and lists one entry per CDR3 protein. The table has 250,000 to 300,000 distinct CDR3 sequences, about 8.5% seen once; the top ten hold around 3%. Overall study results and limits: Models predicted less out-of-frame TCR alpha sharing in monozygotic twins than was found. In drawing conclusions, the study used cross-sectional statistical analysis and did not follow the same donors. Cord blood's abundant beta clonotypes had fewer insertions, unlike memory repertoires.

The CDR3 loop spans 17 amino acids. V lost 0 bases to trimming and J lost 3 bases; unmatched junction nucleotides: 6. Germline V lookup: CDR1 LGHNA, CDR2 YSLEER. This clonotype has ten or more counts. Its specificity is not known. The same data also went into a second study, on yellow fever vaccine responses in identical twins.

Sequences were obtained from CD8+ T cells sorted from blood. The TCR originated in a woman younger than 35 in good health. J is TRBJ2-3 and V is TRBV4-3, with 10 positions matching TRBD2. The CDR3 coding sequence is TGCGCCAGCAGCCAAGATGGGGGGACTAGCGTTACAGATACGCAGTATTTT. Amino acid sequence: CASSQDGGTSVTDTQYF.